A single sample gave rise to the 9 T cell receptor beta chains below, sequenced in a study of T cell responses to AZD1222 COVID-19 vaccine. TCRdb's table, derived via immunoSEQ multiplex PCR, lists solely in-frame clones and lacks some. The repertoire holds around 150,000 clones, 92% seen once, with 0.9% to 1.2% in the top ten. The material was peripheral blood, obtained 28 days after the second AZD1222 dose. The origin of the receptors is an adult who received the AZD1222 COVID-19 vaccine.

The chain recombines TRBV7-6 with TRBJ1-1; possibly TRBD1 for D (6 bases). V was pared by 4 bases and J by 3 bases, with 15 bases between. This CDR3 has 15 amino acids. Germline CDR1 SGHVS, CDR2 FNYEAQ. The chain's CDR3 is CASSSKGGEYTEAFF. In DNA, the CDR3 is TGTGCCAGCAGCTCTAAGGGGGGGGAATACACTGAAGCTTTCTTT.

This chain uses TRBV15 with TRBJ1-5, with D tentatively TRBD1 (6 bases). The CDR3 has 19 amino acids. Trimming shortened V by 4 bases and J by 3 bases, and 25 bases separated the two germline ends. The germline V gene encodes CDR1 LNHNV and CDR2 YYDKDF (reference sequence). CDR3 protein: CATSTQRGAGRPNNQPQHF. The CDR3 nucleotides read TGTGCCACCAGCACCCAGAGGGGGGCAGGGCGACCCAACAATCAGCCCCAGCATTTT.

CDR3 sequence reads: CASSLGQITEAFF. The DNA for the CDR3 is TGTGCCAGCAGCCTTGGACAGATCACTGAAGCTTTCTTT. The chain carries TRBV12-3 or TRBV12-4 and TRBJ1-1; D possibly corresponds to TRBD1 (6 bases). V dropped 6 bases and J dropped 4 bases, with 12 bases sitting between them. This CDR3 has 13 residues.

The chain couples TRBV27 to TRBJ1-4; TRBD1 matches at 9 bases. This CDR3 region has 17 residues. Germline CDR1 MNHEY, CDR2 SMNVEV (reference sequence). V lost 3 bases to trimming and J lost 5 bases; unmatched junction nucleotides: 10. CDR3 sequence: CASSFLGTGNANEKLFF. The CDR3 bases are TGTGCCAGCAGTTTCCTTGGGACAGGGAACGCCAATGAAAAACTGTTTTTT.

Written as DNA, the CDR3 is TGTGCCAGCAGTTCATGGGCCTCCGGGGAGCAGTTCTTC. Translation: CASSSWASGEQFF. The gene calls are TRBV27 and TRBJ2-1; D is unresolved. V was shortened by 4 bases and J by 10 bases, with 14 bases between the two germline ends. This CDR3 contains 13 residues. The germline V gene encodes CDR1 MNHEY and CDR2 SMNVEV (reference sequence).

The rearrangement links TRBV29-1 to TRBJ1-2; 7 bases match TRBD1. The CDR3 covers 15 residues. Germline assignment: CDR1 SQVTM and CDR2 ANQGSEA. Trimming cost V 0 bases and J 3 bases; bases outside gene matches: 7. The CDR3 sequence: CSVEDPRGRYYGYTF. The CDR3 bases are TGCAGCGTTGAAGATCCCAGGGGGAGGTACTATGGCTACACCTTC. The variable domain in full, completed from reference TRBV29-1 and TRBJ1-2, reads SAVISQKPSRDICQRGTSLTIQCQVDSQVTMMFWYRQQPGQSLTLIATANQGSEATYESGFVIDKFPISRPNLTFSTLTVSNMSPEDSSIYLCSVEDPRGRYYGYTFGSGTRLTVV.

The chain couples TRBV7-3 to TRBJ2-7; 10 nucleotides align to TRBD1. The trim removed 5 bases at V and 1 base at J, leaving 5 bases unmatched. The CDR3 covers 15 residues. Per germline, CDR1 SGHTA and CDR2 FQGTGA. The CDR3 loop is CASSPTGGDSYEQYF. CDR3 DNA: TGTGCCAGCAGCCCGACAGGGGGCGATTCCTACGAGCAGTACTTC.

The rearrangement links TRBV27 to TRBJ1-5; no firm D call. The germline V gene encodes CDR1 MNHEY and CDR2 SMNVEV (reference sequence). CDR3 length: 12 residues. V gave up 3 bases and J gave up 5 bases, with 5 bases separating them. The CDR3 sequence is CASSFLHQPQHF. For the CDR3, the DNA is TGTGCCAGCAGTTTTTTGCATCAGCCCCAGCATTTT.

The CDR3 loop is CASSLDPGWKPLHF. For the CDR3, the DNA is TGTGCCAGCAGCTTAGATCCCGGGTGGAAACCCCTCCACTTT. The rearrangement joins TRBV11-2 to TRBJ1-6; D uncertain. The germline V gene encodes CDR1 SGHAT and CDR2 FQNNGV. The CDR3 sequence is 14 residues long. V gave up 0 bases and J gave up 12 bases, with 12 bases separating them. Full variable domain (missing parts from reference TRBV11-2 and TRBJ1-6): EAGVAQSPRYKIIEKRQSVAFWCNPISGHATLYWYQQILGQGPKLLIQFQNNGVVDDSQLPKDRFSAERLKGVDSTLKIQPAKLEDSAVYLCASSLDPGWKPLHFGNGTRLTVT.